The entry below describes one T cell receptor beta chain. The data stem from a study of shared clonotypes between healthy human individuals. The V and J ends lost 3 bases and 5 bases respectively, with 7 bases between them. The germline V gene encodes CDR1 KGHSY and CDR2 FQNENV. The CDR3 covers 13 residues. The repertoire was sequenced with immunoSEQ multiplex PCR; TCRdb's copy has only in-frame clones and lacks some. The table has about 1 million clones, roughly 80% seen once. This rearrangement joins TRBV16 to TRBJ2-2; no firm D call. This clonotype was sampled from a man younger than 35 in good health. The sample consisted of memory CD4+ T cells sorted from blood. Subset reported: CD45RA-negative fraction. The CDR3 region is CASSQGSTGELFF. In DNA form, the CDR3 reads TGTGCCAGCAGCCAGGGGTCTACCGGGGAGCTGTTTTTT. Looking up the rest from reference TRBV16 and TRBJ2-2 gives the full variable domain: GEEVAQTPKHLVRGEGQKAKLYCAPIKGHSYVFWYQQVLKNEFKFLISFQNENVFDETGMPKERFSAKCLPNSPCSLEIQATKLEDSAVYFCASSQGSTGELFFGEGSRLTVL.